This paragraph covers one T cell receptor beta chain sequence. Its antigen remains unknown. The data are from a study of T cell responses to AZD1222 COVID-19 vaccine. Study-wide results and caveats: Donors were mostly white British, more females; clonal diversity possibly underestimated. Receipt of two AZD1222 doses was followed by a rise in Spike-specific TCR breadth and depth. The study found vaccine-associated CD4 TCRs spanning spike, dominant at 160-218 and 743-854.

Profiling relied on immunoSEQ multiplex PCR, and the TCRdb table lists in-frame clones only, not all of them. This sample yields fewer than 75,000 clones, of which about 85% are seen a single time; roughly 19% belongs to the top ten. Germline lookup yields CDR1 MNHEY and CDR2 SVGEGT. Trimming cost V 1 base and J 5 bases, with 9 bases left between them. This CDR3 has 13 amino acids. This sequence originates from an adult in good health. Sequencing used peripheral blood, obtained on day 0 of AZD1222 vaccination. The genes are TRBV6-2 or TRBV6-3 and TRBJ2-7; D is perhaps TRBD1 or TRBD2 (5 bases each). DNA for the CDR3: TGTGCCAGCAGTTACTTCCGGGGCCACGAGCAGTACTTC. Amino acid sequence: CASSYFRGHEQYF.